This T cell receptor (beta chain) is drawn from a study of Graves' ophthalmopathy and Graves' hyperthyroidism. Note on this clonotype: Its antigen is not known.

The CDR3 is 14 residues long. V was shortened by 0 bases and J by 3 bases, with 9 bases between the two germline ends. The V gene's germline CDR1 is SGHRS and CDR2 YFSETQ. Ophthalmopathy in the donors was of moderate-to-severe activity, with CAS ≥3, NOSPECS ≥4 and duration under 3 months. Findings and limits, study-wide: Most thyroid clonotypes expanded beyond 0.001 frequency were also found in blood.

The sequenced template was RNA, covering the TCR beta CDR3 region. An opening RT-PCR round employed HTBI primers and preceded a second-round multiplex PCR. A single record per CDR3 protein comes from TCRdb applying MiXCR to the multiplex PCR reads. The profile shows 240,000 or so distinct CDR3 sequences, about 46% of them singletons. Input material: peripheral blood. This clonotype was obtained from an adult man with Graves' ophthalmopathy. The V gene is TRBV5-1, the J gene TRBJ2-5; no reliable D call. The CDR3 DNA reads TGCGCCAGCAGCTTGGCCGCTACTAAAGAGACCCAGTACTTC. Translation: CASSLAATKETQYF.